The entry below gives a single T cell receptor beta chain sequence along with its context. The sample originates from a study of patients and donors after allogeneic stem cell transplantation. MiXCR, applied by TCRdb to the RT-PCR reads, yields one record per CDR3 protein. Of some 880,000 distinct CDR3 sequences in the sample, over 15% were seen once. CDR3 length: 16 amino acids. From germline, CDR1 is SGHRS and CDR2 YFSETQ. V shed 4 bases and J 6 bases; nucleotides not matched to a gene: 10. The TCR comes from a human donor who was either an allogeneic HSCT recipient or a stem cell or donor lymphocyte infusion donor (not recorded which). It is not recorded whose cells these are; they may come from a transplant donor. This chain connects TRBV5-1 to TRBJ2-3; 11 positions match TRBD2. What was sequenced was blood, either unsorted or a sorted T cell fraction (not recorded which). The CDR3 spells CASSIPSGRSIDTQYF. In nucleotides, the CDR3 is TGCGCCAGCAGCATCCCTAGCGGGAGGTCCATTGATACGCAGTATTTT.